This T cell receptor (beta chain) was sequenced for a study of T cell repertoires in aging, cancer and after chemotherapy. With 5 bases removed from V and 1 base from J, the gap between germline ends came to 8 bases. The CDR3 runs to 12 residues. The germline V gene has CDR1 SQVTM and CDR2 ANQGSEA. Multiplex touch-down PCR with TRB-A/B primers amplified rearranged V-D-J TRB sequences. A single record per CDR3 protein comes from TCRdb applying MiXCR to the multiplex PCR reads. The table shows fewer than 2,000 distinct CDR3 sequences, with under 60% occurring only once. Amplification of TCR beta used genomic DNA extracted from peripheral blood.

Material for sequencing was blood. The sequence derives from a human donor with a solid tumor. V gene TRBV29-1 combines with J gene TRBJ1-1; D perhaps matches TRBD1 (6 bases). CDR3 region: CSVYRENTEAFF. Here the CDR3 DNA reads TGCAGCGTTTACAGGGAGAACACTGAAGCTTTCTTT.